One sample yielded the 16 T cell receptor beta chains listed below, sequenced in a study of blood T cell repertoires in COVID-19. Clones were sequenced by immunoSEQ multiplex PCR, and TCRdb holds only the in-frame ones, with some missing. The data hold around 260,000 clones, with roughly 87% observed a single time. Sequenced material: peripheral blood. These TCRs come from a human donor in a cohort sampled during active COVID-19.

This rearrangement joins TRBV5-4 to TRBJ2-1; TRBD1 matches at 8 bases. CDR3 length equals 14 residues. V was clipped by 2 bases and J by 8 bases; unmatched bases: 6. In germline, CDR1 is SGHNT, CDR2 YYREEE (reference sequence). This chain's CDR3 is CASSFQGAGYEQFF. The CDR3 nucleotides read TGTGCCAGCAGCTTTCAGGGGGCGGGCTATGAGCAGTTCTTC.

This chain joins TRBV6-1 and TRBJ2-1; 9 positions match TRBD1. CDR1 is MNHNS and CDR2 is SASEGT in the germline V gene. After removal of 2 bases from V and 8 bases from J, the junction contained 4 bases not matched to a gene. The CDR3 sequence is 14 residues long. The chain's CDR3 is CASSEWTGEDEQFF. Here the CDR3 DNA reads TGTGCCAGCAGTGAATGGACAGGGGAGGATGAGCAGTTCTTC.

V is TRBV7-2 and J is TRBJ2-7; 8 positions agree with TRBD2. The CDR3 is made up of 13 amino acids. V shed 5 bases and J 2 bases; nucleotides not matched to a gene: 2. CDR1 SGHTA and CDR2 FQGNSA come from the germline V gene. The CDR3 loop is CASSVGLAYEQYF. For the CDR3, the DNA is TGTGCCAGCAGCGTGGGACTAGCCTACGAGCAGTACTTC. Drawing the rest from reference TRBV7-2 and TRBJ2-7, the complete variable domain is GAGVSQSPSNKVTEKGKDVELRCDPISGHTALYWYRQSLGQGLEFLIYFQGNSAPDKSGLPSDRFSAERTGGSVSTLTIQRTQQEDSAVYLCASSVGLAYEQYFGPGTRLTVT.

J is TRBJ2-7 and V is TRBV3-1 (or the pseudogene TRBV3-2); no clear D gene. The CDR3 totals 13 residues. Per the germline V gene, CDR1 is LGHDT and CDR2 is YNNKEL (reference sequence). The V gene lost 5 bases and the J gene lost 6 bases, with 14 bases spanning the gap. CDR3 sequence reads: CASSVAFPGEQYF. Written as DNA, the CDR3 is TGTGCCAGCAGCGTGGCCTTCCCGGGCGAGCAGTACTTC.

The chain has TRBV30 and TRBJ2-3, with D maybe TRBD2 (5 bases). Germline CDR1 and CDR2: GTSNPN and SVGIG (reference sequence). V shed 4 bases and J shed 5 bases, with 10 bases lying between them. The CDR3 length is 12 residues. This chain's CDR3 is CAWKAGGDTQYF. The CDR3 DNA sequence: TGTGCCTGGAAGGCCGGAGGAGATACGCAGTATTTT.

This clone was detected once. J is TRBJ2-1 and V is TRBV3-1 (or the pseudogene TRBV3-2); D might be TRBD1 (5 bases). The germline V and J ends were trimmed by 0 bases and 5 bases, with 11 bases remaining between them. This CDR3 is 15 amino acids long. CDR1 is LGHDT and CDR2 is YNNKEL in the germline V gene (reference sequence). The CDR3 here is CASSQEGQGHNEQFF. The CDR3 nucleotides are TGTGCCAGCAGCCAAGAAGGGCAGGGCCACAATGAGCAGTTCTTC.

A few counts support this clone. V usage is TRBV19 and J usage is TRBJ2-1; 13 nucleotides align to TRBD2. This CDR3 has 15 amino acids. V was pared by 7 bases and J by 7 bases, with 7 bases of the junction left unmatched. Germline-derived CDR1 and CDR2 are LNHDA and SQIVND (reference sequence). CDR3 coding DNA: TGTGCCAGTACGGTCCGGACTAGCGGGAGTAATGAGCAGTTCTTC. Amino acids: CASTVRTSGSNEQFF.

Concerning this clone: Other nucleotide sequences from this sample produce the same CDR3. CDR3 nucleotide sequence: TGTGCCAGCTCACCGACAGGGTCCTACGAGCAGTACTTC. Its translation: CASSPTGSYEQYF. This rearrangement joins TRBV18 to TRBJ2-7, with 7 bases that match TRBD1. The V gene end was trimmed by 3 bases and the J gene end by 1 base; junction bases not matched to a gene: 0. This CDR3 spans 13 amino acids. The germline CDR1 and CDR2 sequences are KGHSH and LQKENI.

The V call is TRBV6-2 or TRBV6-3, the J call TRBJ2-1; 12 positions agree with TRBD2. V was pared by 6 bases and J by 6 bases, with 9 bases of the junction left unmatched. Germline CDR1 reads MNHEY; CDR2 reads SVGEGT. CDR3 length equals 16 residues. The CDR3 is CASSRPLAGGPNEQFF. The CDR3 DNA follows: TGTGCCAGCAGCCGACCCCTAGCGGGAGGGCCCAATGAGCAGTTCTTC.

The chain joins TRBV10-2 to TRBJ2-1, with 9 bases that match TRBD2. V trimming: 3 bases; J trimming: 0 bases; junction bases outside the gene matches: 3. Germline CDR1 and CDR2: WSHSY and SAAADI. The CDR3 loop spans 16 amino acids. Written as DNA, the CDR3 is TGCGCCAGCAGTGAAAATAGCGGGAGCTCCTACAATGAGCAGTTCTTC. This codes for CASSENSGSSYNEQFF.

Comments on this clone: At one end, the junction sequence differs from germline, possibly due to a read error. The rearrangement joins TRBV6-1 to TRBJ1-5; maybe TRBD1 (5 bases). In germline, CDR1 is MNHNS, CDR2 SASEGT. There are 14 residues in the CDR3. The CDR3: CASSEGGGAQSQHF. CDR3 in DNA: TGTGCCAGCAGTGAAGGCGGGGGAGCTCAGTCCCAGCATTTT.

The chain joins TRBV4-3 to TRBJ2-3; the match to TRBD2 covers 15 bases. The CDR3 totals 19 residues. The germline V gene encodes CDR1 LGHNA and CDR2 YSLEER. Trimming removed 4 bases from V and 3 bases from J; junction bases left unmatched: 11. In DNA, the CDR3 is TGCGCCAGCAGCCTTGAGGTCCCCGGGACTAGCGGGAGGACAGATACGCAGTATTTT. It is translated as CASSLEVPGTSGRTDTQYF.

This rearrangement joins TRBV5-1 to TRBJ2-1; 8 bases are a match to TRBD1. The CDR3 runs 15 residues. V lost 3 bases and J lost 7; bases outside the gene matches: 9. From germline, CDR1 is SGHRS and CDR2 YFSETQ. The CDR3 DNA reads TGCGCCAGCAGCTCCGTCGGACAGGGAAGTAATGAGCAGTTCTTC. Its protein is CASSSVGQGSNEQFF.

The chain recombines TRBV28 with TRBJ1-4; D is uncertain. This CDR3 is 12 amino acids long. CDR1 is MDHEN, CDR2 SYDVKM, per germline. V was shortened by 8 bases and J by 8 bases, with 12 bases between the two germline ends. CDR3 region: CASRNPGEKLFF. The CDR3 coding sequence is TGTGCCAGCCGCAATCCGGGGGAAAAACTGTTTTTT.

This sequence joins TRBV4-1 and TRBJ1-4; D is perhaps TRBD1 (5 bases). The ends were cut back, 1 base at V and 8 bases at J, with 23 bases in the middle. Per germline, CDR1 MGHRA and CDR2 YSYEKL. CDR3 length: 18 residues. The CDR3 spells CASSQGNPLTGGGEKLFF. DNA of the CDR3: TGCGCCAGCAGCCAAGGCAATCCCCTTACAGGTGGTGGAGAAAAACTGTTTTTT.

Worth noting for this clone: Within the sample, other DNA sequences also encode this same CDR3. This chain connects TRBV7-2 to TRBJ2-2; TRBD1 might be the D (5 bases). The V gene's germline CDR1 is SGHTA and CDR2 FQGNSA. V lost 2 bases and J lost 1, with 5 bases in between. The CDR3 runs to 14 residues. The CDR3 reads CASSLQGNTGELFF. The CDR3 DNA reads TGTGCCAGCAGCTTACAGGGGAACACCGGGGAGCTGTTTTTT.